The 21 T cell receptor beta chains presented below share a single source sample, sequenced in a study of T cells after yellow fever vaccination. TCRdb fed the 5' RACE reads into MiXCR, producing one record per CDR3 protein. Of 250,000 to 350,000 distinct CDR3 sequences in the sample, approximately 7% are singletons; the top ten hold about 18%. Sequences were derived from PBMCs, sampled approximately 40 days after the first yellow fever vaccination. These receptor sequences come from a man between 18 and 35 years old who received the YFV17D yellow fever vaccine.

This clonotype appeared a few times. The rearrangement links TRBV27 to TRBJ2-3; tentatively, D is TRBD1 or TRBD2 (5 bases each). Trimming removed 3 bases at V and 5 bases at J, with 15 bases between. This CDR3 is 15 amino acids long. Germline V gene sequence: CDR1 MNHEY, CDR2 SMNVEV (reference sequence). The CDR3 DNA reads TGTGCCAGCAGTTTGTTGGGGGTCAGCGGAGATACGCAGTATTTT. This codes for CASSLLGVSGDTQYF.

This chain connects TRBV14 to TRBJ2-1; 13 bases line up with TRBD2. Trimming at V came to 4 bases and at J to 4 bases, leaving 16 bases not matched to a gene. Germline V gene sequence: CDR1 SGHDN, CDR2 FVKESK. The CDR3 has 20 residues. Here the CDR3 reads CASSPKTSGGTRPAYNEQFF. The CDR3 region has the DNA TGTGCCAGCAGCCCTAAGACTAGCGGGGGGACTAGGCCCGCTTACAATGAGCAGTTCTTC.

This clonotype was seen repeatedly, ten times or more. The gene calls are TRBV4-1 and TRBJ2-7, with D unresolved. V lost 0 bases to trimming and J lost 0 bases, with 6 bases between them. The CDR3 extends over 14 amino acids. Germline CDR1 and CDR2: MGHRA and YSYEKL. CDR3 amino acids: CASSQEESSYEQYV. The DNA of the CDR3 is TGCGCCAGCAGCCAAGAGGAAAGCTCCTACGAGCAGTACGTC.

The sample holds a few counts of this clonotype. This rearrangement joins TRBV28 to TRBJ1-4; a weak D match, TRBD1 (6 bases). V lost 5 bases, J lost 3 bases, and 13 bases lay in between. From germline, CDR1 is MDHEN and CDR2 SYDVKM. The CDR3 is made up of 15 amino acids. This CDR3 reads CASSGTGLPNEKLFF. The CDR3 bases are TGTGCCAGCAGTGGCACAGGGTTGCCTAATGAAAAACTGTTTTTT.

This clonotype has at least ten counts. This chain connects TRBV11-2 to TRBJ1-6, with TRBD1 matching 8 bases. Per germline, CDR1 SGHAT and CDR2 FQNNGV. This CDR3 contains 14 residues. V shed 3 bases and J 6 bases; nucleotides not matched to a gene: 1. Written as DNA, the CDR3 is TGTGCCAGCAGCTTTCAGGGGGCTAATTCACCCCTCCACTTT. This encodes CASSFQGANSPLHF. Combining the CDR3 with reference TRBV11-2 and TRBJ1-6 gives the whole variable domain EAGVAQSPRYKIIEKRQSVAFWCNPISGHATLYWYQQILGQGPKLLIQFQNNGVVDDSQLPKDRFSAERLKGVDSTLKIQPAKLEDSAVYLCASSFQGANSPLHFGNGTRLTVT.

This clonotype was observed a handful of times. The rearrangement links TRBV20-1 to TRBJ2-2, with D possibly being TRBD1 (6 bases). CDR1 DFQATT and CDR2 SNEGSKA come from the germline V gene (reference sequence). This CDR3 is 16 amino acids long. Trimming shortened V by 6 bases and J by 4 bases, and 21 bases separated the two germline ends. CDR3 DNA sequence: TGCAGTGCAAGCCCCGGGACACCAAGAGGCACCGGGGAGCTGTTTTTT. Encoded protein: CSASPGTPRGTGELFF.

This clonotype was counted only a few times. The chain carries TRBV11-1 and TRBJ2-7; 8 nucleotides agree with TRBD1. CDR3 length: 14 residues. J gave up 3 bases and V 1 base, and 2 bases lay outside the gene matches. Germline V CDR1 and CDR2: SGHAT, FQDESV (reference sequence). CDR3 bases: TGTGCCAGCAGCTTAGTCACAGGGGGCTACGAGCAGTACTTC. Its protein product is CASSLVTGGYEQYF.

This clonotype showed up just a few times. The chain combines TRBV11-2 with TRBJ2-3; D call uncertain. There are 12 residues in the CDR3. Trimming cost V 10 bases and J 0 bases, with 8 bases left between them. CDR1 and CDR2 (germline): SGHAT, FQNNGV. This CDR3 reads CATKSSTDTQYF. The CDR3 DNA reads as TGTGCCACCAAATCTAGCACAGATACGCAGTATTTT.

At least ten counts were recorded for this clonotype. J is TRBJ1-1 and V is TRBV3-1; 9 bases agree with TRBD1. Trimming took 4 bases from V and 2 from J; bases not matched to a gene: 14. CDR3 length: 18 amino acids. Per germline, CDR1 LGHDT and CDR2 YNNKEL (reference sequence). DNA for the CDR3: TGTGCCAGCAGCCGAGGAGGACAGGGGATGGGCCCAAACACTGAAGCTTTCTTT. Protein: CASSRGGQGMGPNTEAFF.

This clonotype has a handful of counts. The chain links TRBV27 to TRBJ1-5; D possibly corresponds to TRBD1 (6 bases). This CDR3 region has 15 residues. Germline V gene sequence: CDR1 MNHEY, CDR2 SMNVEV (reference sequence). Trimming cost V 6 bases and J 0 bases, with 12 bases left between them. The CDR3 reads CASRHRDNSNQPQHF. Here the CDR3 DNA reads TGTGCCAGCAGGCACCGGGACAATAGCAATCAGCCCCAGCATTTT.

There are a few counts of this clonotype. The chain joins TRBV5-4 to TRBJ2-7; D uncertain. With 4 bases removed from V and 6 bases from J, the gap between germline ends came to 14 bases. The length of the CDR3 is 13 residues. Looked up from germline, CDR1 is SGHNT and CDR2 is YYREEE (reference sequence). In DNA form, the CDR3 reads TGTGCCAGCAGCATCCTACCCAGTGGCGAGCAGTACTTC. As protein: CASSILPSGEQYF. Variable domain in full (rest from reference TRBV5-4 and TRBJ2-7): ETGVTQSPTHLIKTRGQQVTLRCSSQSGHNTVSWYQQALGQGPQFIFQYYREEENGRGNFPPRFSGLQFPNYSSELNVNALELDDSALYLCASSILPSGEQYFGPGTRLTVT.

This chain uses TRBV6-9 with TRBJ1-5; possibly TRBD1 for D (6 bases). The CDR3 length is 17 residues. Germline V gives CDR1 MNHGY, CDR2 SVAAGI. V was clipped by 6 bases and J by 4 bases, with 22 bases between them. In nucleotides, the CDR3 is TGTGCCAGCAGCCTTTCACAGGGCGCTGAGGGAAATCAGCCCCAGCATTTT. Amino acids: CASSLSQGAEGNQPQHF.

This clonotype showed up just a few times. V is TRBV20-1 and J is TRBJ1-5; tentatively, D is TRBD1 (5 bases). Germline V gene data show CDR1 as DFQATT and CDR2 as SNEGSKA (reference sequence). Trimming removed 1 base at V and 5 bases at J, with 9 bases between. The CDR3 consists of 13 residues. CDR3 loop: CSARGGEDQPQHF. CDR3 coding DNA: TGCAGTGCTAGAGGGGGCGAAGATCAGCCCCAGCATTTT.

This clonotype was detected a few times. The chain carries TRBV20-1 and TRBJ2-2, with no clear D. This CDR3 spans 13 amino acids. V was pared by 5 bases and J by 8 bases, with 15 bases between. From germline, CDR1 is DFQATT and CDR2 SNEGSKA (reference sequence). The chain's CDR3 is CSAVGLGKGELFF. CDR3 sequence (DNA): TGCAGTGCTGTCGGCCTAGGCAAAGGGGAGCTGTTTTTT.

The chain carries TRBV7-2 and TRBJ2-3; no definite D call. The CDR3 sequence is 13 residues long. Germline V gives CDR1 SGHTA, CDR2 FQGNSA. Between the trimmed V and J ends, which lost 0 bases and 6 bases, there was a span of 7 bases. The CDR3 region has the DNA TGTGCCAGCAGCTTAGCCAGCTCTGATACGCAGTATTTT. Translated: CASSLASSDTQYF.

This clonotype was detected only a few times. The CDR3 DNA reads as TGTGCCAGCACCCTTGTAGCGGGGGTCCAAGAGACCCAGTACTTC. Translated: CASTLVAGVQETQYF. The chain is built from TRBV11-2 and TRBJ2-5, with 9 bases fitting TRBD2. The germline gives CDR1 SGHAT, CDR2 FQNNGV. This CDR3 is 15 amino acids long. With V trimmed by 7 bases and J by 1 base, 7 bases remained unmatched. Full variable domain (missing parts from reference TRBV11-2 and TRBJ2-5): EAGVAQSPRYKIIEKRQSVAFWCNPISGHATLYWYQQILGQGPKLLIQFQNNGVVDDSQLPKDRFSAERLKGVDSTLKIQPAKLEDSAVYLCASTLVAGVQETQYFGPGTRLLVL.

This clonotype was found a few times. This chain joins TRBV5-4 and TRBJ2-5, with TRBD2 matching 12 bases. Germline V CDR1 and CDR2: SGHNT, YYREEE (reference sequence). V shed 4 bases, J shed 9 bases, and the junction held 7 bases outside the gene matches. This CDR3 is 14 amino acids long. CDR3 loop: CASSPNLAGGSQYF. CDR3 DNA sequence: TGTGCCAGCAGCCCTAATCTAGCGGGGGGGTCCCAGTACTTC.

A few counts support this clonotype. The chain is built from TRBV18 and TRBJ2-2; D is uncertain. The CDR3 totals 14 residues. Germline loops: CDR1 KGHSH, CDR2 LQKENI. V lost 5 bases, J lost 4 bases, and 11 bases lay in between. The CDR3: CASSVGAPTGELFF. The DNA of the CDR3 is TGTGCCAGCTCAGTCGGAGCGCCCACCGGGGAGCTGTTTTTT.

This sequence joins TRBV6-1 and TRBJ2-1; no firm D call. This CDR3 spans 16 amino acids. Trimming shortened V by 6 bases and J by 1 base, and 16 bases separated the two germline ends. Germline V lookup: CDR1 MNHNS, CDR2 SASEGT. The CDR3 is CASRDHPVDSYNEQFF. CDR3 DNA: TGTGCCAGCAGAGACCACCCGGTAGATTCCTACAATGAGCAGTTCTTC.

This clonotype was seen a few times. V is TRBV29-1 and J is TRBJ2-1; D possibly corresponds to TRBD1 (8 bases). From germline, CDR1 is SQVTM and CDR2 ANQGSEA. With 8 bases removed from V and 7 bases from J, the gap between germline ends came to 21 bases. The CDR3 runs to 14 residues. The CDR3 DNA sequence: TGCAGCCTGAGGACAGGGACTAATTATAATGAGCAGTTCTTC. Amino acids: CSLRTGTNYNEQFF.

J is TRBJ2-1 and V is TRBV10-3, with 9 bases that match TRBD2. The germline CDR1 and CDR2 sequences are ENHRY and SYGVKD. The CDR3 contains 15 residues. After removal of 2 bases from V and 6 bases from J, the junction contained 5 bases not matched to a gene. CDR3 DNA sequence: TGTGCCATCAGTGAGCGGCGGGGGGGCCTCAATGAGCAGTTCTTC. This sequence encodes CAISERRGGLNEQFF.